Only a few counts were recorded for the clone carrying this T cell receptor beta chain. Its antigen is still unknown. Alongside a J-beta primer mix, a sample-barcoded 5' primer served in a second PCR lasting roughly 6 to 11 cycles. TCRdb re-derived calls from the 5' RACE reads in MiXCR, one entry per CDR3 protein. The repertoire consists of approximately 900,000 distinct CDR3 sequences, with 48% occurring once and the leading ten covering around 15%. Germline CDR1 SGHRS, CDR2 YFSETQ. This CDR3 has 15 amino acids. V trimming: 0 bases; J trimming: 2 bases; junction bases outside the gene matches: 2. These data come from a study of blood T cells in healthy people across ages. As for the study in general: Template-switching capture recovered about one barcoded beta molecule per two T cells.

Study results and limitations: Compared with aged donors, long-lived donors showed fewer expanded clones, suggesting selection. It was found that TCR beta diversity correlated strongly with the percentage of naive T cells.

The V gene is TRBV5-1, the J gene TRBJ2-5; TRBD2 matches at 9 bases. Input material: blood. The TCR originated in a man aged 25-45 years in good health. CDR3 DNA: TGCGCCAGCAGCTTGGTGGGACTAGCACAAGAGACCCAGTACTTC. Translation: CASSLVGLAQETQYF.